The TCR beta chain under discussion was sequenced for a study of T cells in Graves' hyperthyroidism and ophthalmopathy. Study overall: Peripheral blood sampling occurred at initial diagnosis, before any treatment. Study-wide results and caveats: Before onset, by a median of around six months, the model predicted ophthalmopathy.

The investigators amplified TCR beta CDR3 regions from RNA transcripts. HTBI primers were used for first-round RT-PCR of the TCR CDR3. TCRdb recomputed calls from the multiplex PCR reads with MiXCR, one row per CDR3 protein. The sample lists some 370,000 distinct CDR3 sequences, about 14% occurring once. Regarding this clonotype: Its antigen is currently unknown.

Ophthalmopathy patients had moderate-to-severe active disease, CAS ≥3, NOSPECS ≥4, and disease duration under 3 months. V dropped 4 bases and J dropped 6; count of bases not matched to a gene: 1. This CDR3 is 12 amino acids long. Germline CDR1 reads SEHNR; CDR2 reads FQNEAQ (reference sequence). The chain carries TRBV7-9 and TRBJ1-2; 8 bases are shared with TRBD1. This receptor was taken from a man aged 50 to 59 with Graves' ophthalmopathy. Sequenced material: blood. In DNA, the CDR3 is TGTGCCAGCAGCTCGACAGGGGATGGCTACACCTTC. Amino acids: CASSSTGDGYTF.